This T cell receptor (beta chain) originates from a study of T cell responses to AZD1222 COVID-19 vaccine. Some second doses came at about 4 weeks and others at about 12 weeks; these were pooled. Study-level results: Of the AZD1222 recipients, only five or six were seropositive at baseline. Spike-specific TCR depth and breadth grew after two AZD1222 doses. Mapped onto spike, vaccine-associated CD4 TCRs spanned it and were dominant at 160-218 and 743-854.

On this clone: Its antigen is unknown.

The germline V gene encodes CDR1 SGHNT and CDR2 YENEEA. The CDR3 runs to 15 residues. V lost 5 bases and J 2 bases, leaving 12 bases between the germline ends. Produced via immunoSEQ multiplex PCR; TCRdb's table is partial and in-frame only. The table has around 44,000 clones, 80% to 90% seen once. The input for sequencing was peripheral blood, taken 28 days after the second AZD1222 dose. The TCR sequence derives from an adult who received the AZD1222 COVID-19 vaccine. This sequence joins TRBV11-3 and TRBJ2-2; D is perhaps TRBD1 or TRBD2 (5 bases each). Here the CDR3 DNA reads TGTGCCAGCAGCCGCCGAGGGACCAACACCGGGGAGCTGTTTTTT. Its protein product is CASSRRGTNTGELFF.